This is a list of T cell receptor beta chains from one sample in a study of T cells in Graves' hyperthyroidism and ophthalmopathy. TCRdb independently ran MiXCR on the multiplex PCR reads; one entry per CDR3 protein. The sample has around 300,000 distinct CDR3 sequences, around 22% seen once. The sequenced sample consisted of blood. Every receptor here comes from a man aged 30 to 39 with Graves' ophthalmopathy. Each CDR3 is given with its conserved first and last residue. Each record gives: V gene, CDR3 length, D gene, clone size, J gene, CDR3 DNA, CDR3 protein. A D gene is named only where the DNA matches it firmly. Clone sizes are given selectively: once, few, many, or a class where the clone is expanded.

TRBV7-9	14	.	.	TRBJ2-7	TGTGCCAGCAGTTCCTGGGACACATCCTACGAGCAGTACTTC	CASSSWDTSYEQYF
TRBV30	12	.	.	TRBJ1-1	TGTGCCTGGAGCCTCGGGGGTACTGAAGCTTTCTTT	CAWSLGGTEAFF
TRBV2	13	TRBD1	.	TRBJ1-1	TGTGCCAGCGGAGGACAGGCTAACACTGAAGCTTTCTTT	CASGGQANTEAFF
TRBV19	14	.	few	TRBJ1-2	TGTGCCAGTAGTATACGGGGACGAGACTATGGCTACACCTTC	CASSIRGRDYGYTF
TRBV12-3/TRBV12-4	16	TRBD2	few	TRBJ2-1	TGTGCCAGCAGTTTCCAGACTAGCGGTCTAAACAATGAGCAGTTCTTC	CASSFQTSGLNNEQFF
TRBV5-1	17	TRBD1	.	TRBJ2-7	TGCGCCAGCAGCTTGGGGGACAGGGGCTACTTCGCCTACGAGCAGTACTTC	CASSLGDRGYFAYEQYF
TRBV6-1	15	.	.	TRBJ2-3	TGTGCCAGCAGTCCCCGAGAGGGAGATCTAGATACGCAGTATTTT	CASSPREGDLDTQYF
TRBV19	15	.	.	TRBJ1-5	TGTGCCAGTAGTACGGGACTTGGGAGCAATCAGCCCCAGCATTTT	CASSTGLGSNQPQHF
TRBV7-9	12	.	few	TRBJ1-1	TGTGCCAGCAGCCCTGACAGCACTGAAGCTTTCTTT	CASSPDSTEAFF
TRBV3-1	15	TRBD1	.	TRBJ1-4	TGTGCCAGCAGCCCGAAGCGGGCAGGGGGAGAAAAACTGTTTTTT	CASSPKRAGGEKLFF
TRBV29-1	13	TRBD1	.	TRBJ2-7	TGCAGCGTTGAAGGGGACAGCTCCTACGAGCAGTACTTC	CSVEGDSSYEQYF
TRBV28	12	.	many	TRBJ2-2	TGTGCCAGCGTGGGACGGGCCGGGGAGCTGTTTTTT	CASVGRAGELFF
TRBV29-1	12	.	many	TRBJ2-6	TGCAGCGTTCGGCTGGGGACCAACGTCCTGACTTTC	CSVRLGTNVLTF
TRBV12-3/TRBV12-4	14	TRBD1	many	TRBJ1-5	TGTGCCAGCAGCCGGCGACAGGGAGGACAGCCCCAGCATTTT	CASSRRQGGQPQHF
TRBV7-2	17	.	few	TRBJ1-4	TGTGCCAGCAGCCCACAATCCGGGGGACGGAGCTCTGAAAAACTGTTTTTT	CASSPQSGGRSSEKLFF
TRBV12-3/TRBV12-4	18	.	.	TRBJ2-7	TGTGCCAGCAGTTGGGGCGAGCGGCCAAAACACCTCTCCTACGAGCAGTACTTC	CASSWGERPKHLSYEQYF
TRBV3-1	15	.	many	TRBJ1-1	TGTGCCAGCAGCCAAGATGCAGGGAGGAACACTGAAGCTTTCTTT	CASSQDAGRNTEAFF
TRBV20-1	14	TRBD2	many	TRBJ2-1	TGCAGTATACTAGCGGGGGGCTCCTACAATGAGCAGTTCTTC	CSILAGGSYNEQFF
TRBV28	13	TRBD2	.	TRBJ2-1	TGTGCCAGCGAGCGTGTAGCGGGAAAAGAGCAGTTCTTC	CASERVAGKEQFF
TRBV5-1	15	TRBD2	few	TRBJ2-5	TGTGCCAGCAGTCCGGAAGCGGGGTACCAAGAGACCCAGTACTTC	CASSPEAGYQETQYF
TRBV11-3	15	.	.	TRBJ1-6	TGTGCCAGCAGCCCAAACGCAAACCGAAATTCACCCCTCCACTTT	CASSPNANRNSPLHF
TRBV3-1	15	.	many	TRBJ2-7	TGTGCCAGCAGTAAAACAGGATGGGGCACCTACGAGCAGTACTTC	CASSKTGWGTYEQYF
TRBV27	15	TRBD2	few	TRBJ2-2	TGTGCCAGCACCAGCGGGAGGGCCGACACCGGGGAGCTGTTTTTT	CASTSGRADTGELFF
TRBV29-1	13	.	.	TRBJ2-7	TGCAGCGCCGAGGTGCTAGGGGATTACGAGCAGTACTTC	CSAEVLGDYEQYF
TRBV18	15	TRBD2	.	TRBJ2-7	TGTGCCAGCTCACCACGACGGGGGGACCCCTACGAGCAGTACTTC	CASSPRRGDPYEQYF
TRBV3-1	15	TRBD2	.	TRBJ2-7	TGTGCCAGCAGCCAAGGGACTAGCGGCCCCTACGAGCAGTACTTC	CASSQGTSGPYEQYF
TRBV11-3	14	TRBD1	.	TRBJ2-2	TGTGCCAGCAGCGCGACAGGGGTCGCCGGGGGGCTGTTTTTT	CASSATGVAGGLFF
TRBV5-8	15	TRBD2	few	TRBJ2-5	TGTGCCAGCAGCTTGAGCGGGGGGCGCGGACAGACCCAGTACTTC	CASSLSGGRGQTQYF
TRBV2	17	TRBD1	few	TRBJ2-7	TGTGCCAGCAGTTCCGGGACAGGGAAATTCAGAGGTTACGAGCAGTACTTC	CASSSGTGKFRGYEQYF
TRBV2	18	.	many	TRBJ2-1	TGTGCCAGCGCCTCGGGGACTCTCAATCCGGGGTCCTACAATGAGCAGTTCTTC	CASASGTLNPGSYNEQFF
TRBV5-6	14	.	few	TRBJ1-2	TGTGCCAGCAGCTTGGATGTAGGGTCCTATGGCTACACCTTC	CASSLDVGSYGYTF
TRBV2	15	.	.	TRBJ1-5	TGTGCCAGCAGGAGTCGTCCCGGGCTATGGCAGCCCCAGCATTTT	CASRSRPGLWQPQHF
TRBV20-1	13	.	once	TRBJ1-3	TGCAGTGCGACACGGAGCTCTGGAAACACCATATATTTT	CSATRSSGNTIYF
TRBV25-1	12	.	.	TRBJ2-7	TGTGCCAGCAGTTATACGGTGGGGGAGCAGTACTTC	CASSYTVGEQYF
TRBV7-8	15	TRBD2	many	TRBJ2-5	TGTGCCAGCAGTACCGGACTAGCGGGAGGGGAGACCCAGTACTTC	CASSTGLAGGETQYF
TRBV15	11	.	.	TRBJ1-1	TGTGCCACCAGCCGGAACACTGAAGCTTTCTTT	CATSRNTEAFF
TRBV10-2	15	TRBD1	.	TRBJ1-2	TGCGCCAGCAGCGAGGGGGGGACAGGGACACTCGGCTACACCTTC	CASSEGGTGTLGYTF
TRBV20-1	15	.	.	TRBJ1-2	TGCAGTGCTAGAGATTCGGCAGGCTCCAACTATGGCTACACCTTC	CSARDSAGSNYGYTF
TRBV7-8	16	TRBD2	.	TRBJ2-5	TGTGCCAGCAGCTCTAAGCCGGGACTAATGACAGAGACCCAGTACTTC	CASSSKPGLMTETQYF
TRBV7-3	16	.	.	TRBJ1-6	TGTGCCAGCAGCTTAGGGGACAAGAAGTATAATTCACCCCTCCACTTT	CASSLGDKKYNSPLHF
TRBV28	15	.	few	TRBJ1-2	TGTGCCAGCAGTTTACAACGCAGTGGGGCGCGGGGCTACACCTTC	CASSLQRSGARGYTF
TRBV5-1	15	TRBD1	.	TRBJ1-1	TGCGCCAGCACTCGGGCAGGGGGCATGAACACTGAAGCTTTCTTT	CASTRAGGMNTEAFF
TRBV29-1	17	.	.	TRBJ2-6	TGCAGCGTTGAAGTAAGGGCCACAGGCTCTGGGGCCAACGTCCTGACTTTC	CSVEVRATGSGANVLTF
TRBV20-1	19	TRBD2	many	TRBJ2-3	TGCAGTGCTAGCTCGGGACTAGCGGGTCCTCTATCTAGCACAGATACGCAGTATTTT	CSASSGLAGPLSSTDTQYF
TRBV2	15	TRBD2	once	TRBJ2-1	TGTGCCAGCACTCCCAGCGGGAGGGCTTGGAATGAGCAGTTCTTC	CASTPSGRAWNEQFF
TRBV19	15	.	few	TRBJ2-7	TGTGCCAGTAGTATAGTTGGTGCAGGATTATACGAGCAGTACTTC	CASSIVGAGLYEQYF